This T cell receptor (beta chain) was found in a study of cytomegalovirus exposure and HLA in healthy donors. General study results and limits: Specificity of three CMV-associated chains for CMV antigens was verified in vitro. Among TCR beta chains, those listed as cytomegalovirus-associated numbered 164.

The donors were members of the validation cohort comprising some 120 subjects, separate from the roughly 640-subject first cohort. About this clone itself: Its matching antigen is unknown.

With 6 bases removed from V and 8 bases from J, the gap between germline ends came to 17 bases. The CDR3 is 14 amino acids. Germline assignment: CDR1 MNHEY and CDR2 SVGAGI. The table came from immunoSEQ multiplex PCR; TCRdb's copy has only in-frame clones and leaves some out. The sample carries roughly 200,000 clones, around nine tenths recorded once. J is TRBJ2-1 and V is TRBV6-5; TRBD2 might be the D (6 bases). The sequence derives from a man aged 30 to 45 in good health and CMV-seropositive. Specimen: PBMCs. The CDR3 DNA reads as TGTGCCAGCAGCCTCGGGCCGGGGGTCCATGAGCAGTTCTTC. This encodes CASSLGPGVHEQFF.